A single T cell receptor beta chain is shown here with its context. This receptor's antigen is unknown. One base away there is no much larger clone; base qualities are not given. This sample was taken from a study of CD8+ T cells in alopecia areata (dated by TCRdb to 2017 to 2018). In terms of the full investigation: The treated patients, all with moderate-to-severe alopecia areata, were enrolled in an open-label pilot trial of oral tofacitinib given at 5 to 10 mg twice daily. Patients stayed on tofacitinib for 6 to 18 months and then had 6 months of follow-up off drug so that delayed response and recurrence could be assessed. The SALT score, which quantifies the percentage of affected scalp surface area, was used to measure disease severity in treated patients. The study used high-throughput TCRbeta sequencing to examine T cell clonal expansion in alopecia areata, in both the C3H/HeJ mouse model and human patients. On the human side, TCRbeta sequencing was run on scalp tissue and on sorted CD4+ and CD8+ peripheral blood T cells from healthy controls and from alopecia areata patients with either patchy or totalis/universalis disease. Biopsies were taken from tofacitinib-treated patients at baseline and again at 4 and 24 weeks into treatment, and several of those patients also had a later scalp biopsy. Scalp clonality was compared among normal scalp (n=4), patchy alopecia areata scalp (n=8), and alopecia totalis/universalis scalp (n=8). RNA was extracted with the PAXgene miRNA kit for fixed scalp, the miRNeasy kit for PBMCs, and the RNeasy kit for mouse skin. Amplification of TCRbeta CDR3 regions was done by immunoSEQ multiplex PCR using 35 Vbeta forward primers and 13 Jbeta reverse primers. Broader findings and caveats from the paper: Unlike mouse skin, which is dominated by gammadelta T cells, normal human skin has resident alphabeta T cells that are also sequenced, and this complicates analysis of the scalp TCR repertoire. Many expanded lesional clones persisted in scalp and blood during tofacitinib treatment, which may partly explain relapse after stopping treatment. Scalp clonality and the number of expanded CD8+ clones among the top 100 scalp clones were significantly decreased by tofacitinib. Compared with normal scalp, lesional scalp, particularly in alopecia totalis/universalis, had higher clonality and more expanded CD8+ clones, which suggests antigenic drive. TCR sequences shared between patients were less clear than in mice, possibly partly because of HLA diversity in the patient population. The treated cohort was small, with a single nonresponder, so links between baseline CD8+ expansion and response need larger studies.

The time point label for this specimen denotes: 4 weeks on oral tofacitinib. The treatment or condition label, as the study defines it: oral pan-JAK inhibitor, 5-10 mg twice daily. Peripheral blood and lesional scalp punch biopsies were obtained from patients with alopecia areata. PBMCs were separated by density centrifugation and stained for CD3, CD4 and CD8, after which CD4+ and CD8+ T cells were sorted on a FACSAria. CDR1 and CDR2, per the germline V gene (reference sequence), are MNHEY and SMNVEV. The CDR3 runs 16 amino acids, cysteine and phenylalanine included. The kept DNA is CDR3 alone, 48 bases in frame from the first base. V has 2 bases trimmed and J has 6 bases trimmed; junction bases matching no gene number 10. Libraries came from the immunoSEQ multiplex PCR assay. RNA was extracted from all samples and reverse transcribed into cDNA, which served as template for TCR sequencing. SuperScript III was used to make first-strand cDNA, primed with a 2:1 mix of oligo-dT and random hexamers. A synthetic immune receptor repertoire was used to assess amplification bias, and residual bias was removed computationally. Turning to the authors' computational methods: Raw reads were preprocessed to remove errors, and CDR3 was defined according to IMGT conventions as the region from the conserved cysteine to phenylalanine. Clonality was computed as 1 minus the Shannon entropy, with the entropy normalized by log2 of the number of productive unique TCRs. Scalp TCRbeta sequences were cross-referenced with sorted blood CD4 and CD8 repertoires so that the CD4 or CD8 identity of scalp clones could be inferred. The source is immuneACCESS, and TCRdb retained only in-frame sequences with V and J called. Part of the clones is not carried over; for the studies checked, unresolved V genes explain less than half of this, and the remainder is unexplained. V and J calls and clone size follow that table, whereas D and trimming were derived from the DNA. This sample comprises fewer than 150,000 clones, roughly 82% of them detected only once. 20% to 30% of the sample is taken by the ten largest.

The receptor's source is a human donor with alopecia areata. The chain is assembled from TRBV27 and TRBJ2-7, and 10 junctional nucleotides match TRBD2. The source material was CD8+ T cells sorted from blood, sampled at week 4, from a patient treated with tofacitinib. The DNA sequence is as follows: TGTGCCAGCAGTTTAGCTAGCGGGGGCCCAGCGGGCGAGCAGTACTTC. This encodes CASSLASGGPAGEQYF.